These T cell receptor beta chains were read from a single sample in a study of blood T cell repertoires in COVID-19. Only in-frame clones appear in the TCRdb table, and some are missing; sequencing was by immunoSEQ multiplex PCR. This repertoire shows around 79,000 clones, around 89% found once; its top ten account for more than 11%. The sequenced material came from peripheral blood. The source is a man between 65 and 85 years old with active or convalescent COVID-19. The CDR3 runs from the conserved cysteine through the conserved F or W. Each record gives: D gene, V gene, J gene, clone size, CDR3 DNA, CDR3 protein. D genes are given only for firm matches. Rows give clone size only sometimes, using once, few, many, or a class for an expanded clone.

NA	TRBV24-1	TRBJ2-5	NA	TGTGCCACCAGCGAATTTGGCGGAGGATCTCAAGAGACCCAGTACTTC	CATSEFGGGSQETQYF
TRBD1	TRBV28	TRBJ1-1	NA	TGTGCCAGCAGTTTATCACAGGGGGCGACTGAAGCTTTCTTT	CASSLSQGATEAFF
TRBD1	TRBV5-4	TRBJ2-2	NA	TGTGCCAGCAGGGCCGGGACAGGGTGGGCCGGGGAGCTGTTTTTT	CASRAGTGWAGELFF
TRBD2	TRBV29-1	TRBJ2-3	NA	TGCAGCGTTGATACTAGCGGGAGAGGGGATACGCAGTATTTT	CSVDTSGRGDTQYF
TRBD2	TRBV6-5	TRBJ2-7	NA	TGTGCCAGCACCCTAGCGGGAGGTTCCTACGAGCAGTACTTC	CASTLAGGSYEQYF
TRBD1	TRBV3-1/TRBV3-2	TRBJ1-3	NA	TGTGCCAGCAGCCAAATGCCGGGACAGGGATATGGAAACACCATATATTTT	CASSQMPGQGYGNTIYF
TRBD1	TRBV5-1	TRBJ1-1	once	TGCGCCAGCAGCCCGGGACAGGGGGCGCAGAGAGATGAAGCTTTCTTT	CASSPGQGAQRDEAFF
NA	TRBV5-1	TRBJ1-1	once	TGCGCCAGCAGCGCAGGGGTCCTGATGAACACTGAAGCTTTCTTT	CASSAGVLMNTEAFF
NA	TRBV27	TRBJ1-6	NA	TGTGCCAGCAGTGTACAGGGTTTTAATTCACCCCTCCACTTT	CASSVQGFNSPLHF
NA	TRBV3-1/TRBV3-2	TRBJ2-7	NA	TGTGCCAGCAGCCAAGATCCTAGTGGTAACTACGAGCAGTACTTC	CASSQDPSGNYEQYF
NA	TRBV7-9	TRBJ2-7	NA	TGTGCCAGCAGCTTAACAGACAGTTCCTACGAGCAGTACTTC	CASSLTDSSYEQYF
NA	TRBV19	TRBJ1-5	NA	TGTGCCAGTAGTATAGGAGGGCCTAATCAGCCCCAGCATTTT	CASSIGGPNQPQHF
TRBD1	TRBV14	TRBJ1-2	NA	TGTGCCAGCAGCCCCCGACAGGGGAGCGGCTACACCTTC	CASSPRQGSGYTF
NA	TRBV3-1/TRBV3-2	TRBJ1-5	NA	TGTGCCAGCAGCCAAGGGCAGGGGTCTTATCAGCCCCAGCATTTT	CASSQGQGSYQPQHF
TRBD1	TRBV5-1	TRBJ2-1	NA	TGCGCCAGCAGCGTACAGGGGGCTAACAATGAGCAGTTCTTC	CASSVQGANNEQFF
TRBD1	TRBV4-1	TRBJ2-7	NA	TGCGCCAGCAGCCAGAAACAGGGGGAGGTCCACGAGCAGTACTTC	CASSQKQGEVHEQYF
TRBD1	TRBV7-9	TRBJ2-2	once	TGTGCCAGCAGCTCGAGGACAGGGGGCACCGGGGAGCTGTTTTTT	CASSSRTGGTGELFF
TRBD1	TRBV6-5	TRBJ1-2	NA	TGTGCCAGCAGTTATGGGGGACAGGGTCTTGGCTACACCTTC	CASSYGGQGLGYTF
NA	TRBV19	TRBJ2-7	NA	TGTGCCAGTAGTAATAATGGCAGGGCCTACGAGCAGTACTTC	CASSNNGRAYEQYF
NA	TRBV4-2	TRBJ2-7	NA	TGTGCCAGCAGCCCCCAAGGAGGGAGAACCTACGAGCAGTACTTC	CASSPQGGRTYEQYF
NA	TRBV12-3/TRBV12-4	TRBJ2-3	NA	TGTGCCAGCAGGAACGGGGGCACAGATACGCAGTATTTT	CASRNGGTDTQYF
TRBD1	TRBV19	TRBJ1-5	NA	TGTGCCAGTAGTATCCCGGGACAGGGGGCGGGTCAGCCCCAGCATTTT	CASSIPGQGAGQPQHF
NA	TRBV28	TRBJ1-2	NA	TGTGCCAGCAGACCAGCCCCTAATACAGGGAACTATGGCTACACCTTC	CASRPAPNTGNYGYTF
NA	TRBV30	TRBJ1-2	NA	TGTGCCTGGAGTTTTCGCAGGGTCTATGGCTACACCTTC	CAWSFRRVYGYTF
NA	TRBV7-2	TRBJ2-2	NA	TGTGCCAGCAGCACCAGGACACCCGATGGGGAGCTGTTTTTT	CASSTRTPDGELFF
NA	TRBV11-1	TRBJ2-1	NA	TGTGCCAGCAGCATAAGCAACGACAGATACAATGAGCAGTTCTTC	CASSISNDRYNEQFF
TRBD2	TRBV5-6	TRBJ2-7	NA	TGTGCCAGCAGCTTCCTAGCGGGAGGGAGAGAGCAGTACTTC	CASSFLAGGREQYF
NA	TRBV6-5	TRBJ2-5	once	TGTGCCAGCAGGTTGACGCGGGCTGACCAAGAGACCCAGTACTTC	CASRLTRADQETQYF
NA	TRBV7-2	TRBJ2-5	NA	TGTGCCAGCAGCCCCCAGACTAACCAAGAGACCCAGTACTTC	CASSPQTNQETQYF
NA	TRBV5-1	TRBJ2-7	NA	TGCGCCAGCAGCCCGGGGGACGCGAGGGACCACGAGCAGTACTTC	CASSPGDARDHEQYF
TRBD1	TRBV28	TRBJ2-1	NA	TGTGCCAGCAGAACATCGGGACAGGGCTACAATGAGCAGTTCTTC	CASRTSGQGYNEQFF
NA	TRBV7-2	TRBJ1-1	NA	TGTGCCAGCAGCTTGAGTGTCGGGGGGGCTTTCTTT	CASSLSVGGAFF
NA	TRBV5-1	TRBJ2-1	NA	TGCGCCAGCAGCCCGGGACTGGACCTGAATGAGCAGTTCTTC	CASSPGLDLNEQFF
TRBD1	TRBV4-2	TRBJ1-5	NA	TGTGCCAGCAGCCCCCAAGGGACAGCGTATAGCAATCAGCCCCAGCATTTT	CASSPQGTAYSNQPQHF
TRBD1	TRBV28	TRBJ2-5	NA	TGTGCCAGCAGTTACCCGGGACAGGGGCAAGAGACCCAGTACTTC	CASSYPGQGQETQYF
NA	TRBV6-5	TRBJ1-1	NA	TGTGCCAGCAGTTACAGCTCTAGGTCGTACACTGAAGCTTTCTTT	CASSYSSRSYTEAFF
NA	TRBV4-2	TRBJ1-2	NA	TGTGCCAGCAGCAAGGGGGAGTCTGGCTATGGCTACACCTTC	CASSKGESGYGYTF
NA	TRBV7-9	TRBJ2-1	NA	TGTGCCAGCAGCGTCCTGGGCCATGAGCAGTTCTTC	CASSVLGHEQFF
NA	TRBV24-1	TRBJ2-3	few	TGTGCCACCAGTAGAGCACAGAACACAGATACGCAGTATTTT	CATSRAQNTDTQYF
NA	TRBV9	TRBJ2-7	NA	TGTGCCAGCAGTGTGGAGTCTAGCCCGGCCTACGAGCAGTACTTC	CASSVESSPAYEQYF
TRBD1	TRBV5-6	TRBJ1-1	NA	TGTGCCAGCAGCCTTATGACAGGGCCAGAAGCTTTCTTT	CASSLMTGPEAFF
NA	TRBV3-1/TRBV3-2	TRBJ2-7	NA	TGTGCCAGCAGCCAAGATGGGCAGGCCAGCTACGAGCAGTACTTC	CASSQDGQASYEQYF
NA	TRBV6-5	TRBJ1-2	NA	TGTGCCAGCAGTCACAGGGAGTACTACACCTTC	CASSHREYYTF
NA	TRBV7-9	TRBJ1-1	NA	TGTGCCAGCAGCAAAGGACAGACTGAAGCTTTCTTT	CASSKGQTEAFF